What follows describes a single T cell receptor (beta chain). A read error may produce the germline difference seen at one junction end. The data belong to a study of response to subunit inactivated influenza vaccine. One entry per CDR3 protein results from TCRdb running MiXCR on the RT-PCR reads. The data contain approximately 500,000 distinct CDR3 sequences, 12% to 15% of them singletons. The CDR3 is 11 amino acids. Germline V gives CDR1 SGHDN, CDR2 FVKESK. The clonotype was recovered from a man aged 45-65 years who received an inactivated influenza vaccine. The specimen comprised PBMCs from blood, sampled approximately 13 days after vaccination. The chain recombines TRBV14 with TRBJ2-4; 7 nucleotides agree with TRBD2. This CDR3 reads CASSHGLGLNF. The CDR3 DNA reads as TGTGCCAGCAGCCACGGACTAGGACTGAACTTC.